The rows below give T cell receptor beta chains drawn from one sample of a study of pediatric ulcerative colitis. Here immunoSEQ multiplex PCR was the method, and the copy in TCRdb shows in-frame clones only, minus some. In the table there are about 24,000 clones, 65% to 80% of which are singletons. Sequenced material: gut tissue. The receptors come from a boy younger than 18 with severe ulcerative colitis. Both conserved end residues are part of each CDR3. A D gene is named only where the DNA matches it firmly. Size tells how often a clone was seen (once, few, many) or the class of an expanded clone, and some rows leave it out.

d_call j_call clone_size v_call cdr3_aa cdr3_nt
TRBD2 TRBJ2-3 . TRBV7-2 CASSLGRGTSGTTQYF TGTGCCAGCAGCTTAGGGCGAGGGACTAGCGGGACCACGCAGTATTTT
. TRBJ2-7 . TRBV6-1 CASSEALEGREQYF TGTGCCAGCAGTGAAGCGCTAGAGGGGCGCGAGCAGTACTTC
. TRBJ1-1 . TRBV6-4 CASSGGVGTEAFF TGTGCCAGCAGTGGGGGGGTTGGGACTGAAGCTTTCTTT
. TRBJ2-3 . TRBV28 CASSSSLSTDTQYF TGTGCCAGCAGTTCGTCGCTTAGCACAGATACGCAGTATTTT
TRBD2 TRBJ2-5 . TRBV9 CASSVTGRVETQYF TGTGCCAGCAGCGTAACTGGGAGGGTAGAGACCCAGTACTTC
. TRBJ1-2 medium-sized TRBV11-3 CASSPNGQGGDYGYTF TGTGCCAGCAGCCCCAACGGGCAAGGGGGGGACTATGGCTACACCTTC
. TRBJ2-7 . TRBV28 CASSAGTKPYEQYF TGTGCCAGCAGTGCCGGGACAAAACCCTACGAGCAGTACTTC
. TRBJ1-2 few TRBV12-5 CASGSIALYGYTF TGTGCTAGTGGTTCGATCGCCCTCTATGGCTACACCTTC
TRBD1 TRBJ2-5 once TRBV5-6 CASSPGTGQWETQYF TGTGCCAGCAGCCCGGGGACAGGGCAATGGGAGACCCAGTACTTC
. TRBJ2-3 . TRBV11-2 CASSIGGLSTDTQYF TGTGCCAGCAGCATTGGGGGTCTTAGCACAGATACGCAGTATTTT
TRBD2 TRBJ2-7 . TRBV2 CASSELAGFYEQYF TGTGCCAGCAGTGAACTAGCGGGATTCTACGAGCAGTACTTC
TRBD1 TRBJ2-7 . TRBV19 CASSITTGGPYEQYF TGTGCCAGTAGTATAACAACAGGGGGACCGTACGAGCAGTACTTC
. TRBJ2-2 few TRBV7-2 CASSSTLGPTGELFF TGTGCCAGCAGCTCTACACTAGGACCCACCGGGGAGCTGTTTTTT
. TRBJ1-1 . TRBV27 CASSPGLLNTEAFF TGTGCCAGCAGCCCAGGACTGCTGAACACTGAAGCTTTCTTT
. TRBJ1-1 . TRBV9 CASSSPEARDTEAFF TGTGCCAGCAGCTCCCCTGAAGCCCGGGACACTGAAGCTTTCTTT
TRBD2 TRBJ2-1 once TRBV19 CASSTPTRLAGGLYNEQFF TGTGCCAGTAGTACCCCCACCAGACTAGCGGGAGGGTTATACAATGAGCAGTTCTTC
. TRBJ2-5 . TRBV7-8 CASRPVGLHDGETQYF TGTGCCAGCAGACCCGTCGGGCTACACGATGGAGAGACCCAGTACTTC
. TRBJ2-3 . TRBV11-2 CASSLGRGRSTDTQYF TGTGCCAGCAGCTTGGGAAGAGGTCGCAGCACAGATACGCAGTATTTT
TRBD2 TRBJ2-7 . TRBV5-1 CASSGGGSSYEQYF TGCGCCAGCAGCGGCGGCGGGAGCTCCTACGAGCAGTACTTC
TRBD1 TRBJ2-2 . TRBV7-3 CASSLNPPGQGSPTGELFF TGTGCCAGCAGCTTAAACCCACCGGGACAGGGGTCCCCCACCGGGGAGCTGTTTTTT
. TRBJ1-1 . TRBV7-6 CASSPLRGQGEAFF TGTGCCAGCAGCCCACTGCGGGGGCAGGGTGAAGCTTTCTTT
. TRBJ2-4 . TRBV19 CASSLSYQYLAKNIQYF TGTGCCAGTAGCCTGTCATATCAGTACCTAGCCAAAAACATTCAGTACTTC
TRBD2 TRBJ2-5 . TRBV13 CASSLEASSGKETQYF TGTGCCAGCAGCTTAGAGGCGTCTAGCGGGAAAGAGACCCAGTACTTC
. TRBJ2-6 few TRBV7-8 CASSLGTVPSGANVLTF TGTGCCAGCAGCTTAGGGACAGTCCCTTCTGGGGCCAACGTCCTGACTTTC
. TRBJ1-1 . TRBV30 CAWSGPGPEAFF TGTGCCTGGAGCGGGCCCGGACCCGAAGCTTTCTTT
TRBD2 TRBJ2-7 . TRBV19 CASSIEAGNYEQYF TGTGCCAGTAGTATAGAAGCGGGGAACTACGAGCAGTACTTC
TRBD1 TRBJ2-7 . TRBV5-1 CASSWTGPGYEQYF TGCGCCAGCAGCTGGACAGGGCCGGGCTACGAGCAGTACTTC
. TRBJ2-2 . TRBV10-1 CASRDSKTSGELFF TGCGCCAGCAGGGACAGTAAGACCTCCGGGGAGCTGTTTTTT
. TRBJ1-2 . TRBV6-5 CASSPPDRVYGYTF TGTGCCAGCAGCCCCCCCGATAGGGTATATGGCTACACCTTC
. TRBJ2-7 . TRBV6-5 CATTKSYEQYF TGTGCCACCACCAAATCCTACGAGCAGTACTTC
TRBD1 TRBJ1-5 medium-sized TRBV19 CASSTDGTGSQPQHF TGTGCCAGTAGTACCGACGGGACAGGGAGTCAGCCCCAGCATTTT
. TRBJ1-1 few TRBV2 CASLPPEGLF TGTGCCAGTTTACCCCCAGAAGGTCTCTTT
. TRBJ2-1 . TRBV7-2 CASSFGRIYEQFF TGTGCCAGCAGCTTCGGAAGGATCTATGAGCAGTTCTTC
TRBD1 TRBJ1-1 . TRBV11-2 CASSLTGGTEAFF TGTGCCAGCAGCTTAACAGGGGGCACTGAAGCTTTCTTT
TRBD2 TRBJ2-5 . TRBV29-1 CSVKTSGSLGETQYF TGCAGCGTTAAAACTAGCGGGAGTCTCGGGGAGACCCAGTACTTC
. TRBJ2-1 . TRBV10-2 CASSEPTGFSYNEQFF TGCGCCAGCAGTGAGCCCACAGGGTTCTCCTACAATGAGCAGTTCTTC
TRBD1 TRBJ2-3 . TRBV6-5 CASNVGTEGTDTQYF TGTGCCAGTAACGTTGGGACAGAAGGCACAGATACGCAGTATTTT
. TRBJ1-2 . TRBV6-5 CASSSGMQRTYGYTF TGTGCCAGCAGTTCTGGGATGCAGCGAACCTATGGCTACACCTTC
. TRBJ2-1 . TRBV6-1 CASSEGVGSDYNEQFF TGTGCCAGCAGTGAAGGGGTCGGGAGCGATTACAATGAGCAGTTCTTC
TRBD2 TRBJ2-3 . TRBV5-4 CASSSGTSGRAPPDTQYF TGTGCCAGCAGTTCCGGGACTAGCGGGAGGGCCCCCCCAGATACGCAGTATTTT
. TRBJ2-7 . TRBV7-9 CASSSIGSYEQYF TGTGCCAGCAGCTCTATAGGGTCCTACGAGCAGTACTTC
TRBD1 TRBJ1-4 . TRBV15 CATSGLDNRGEKLFF TGTGCCACCAGCGGACTGGACAACAGGGGTGAAAAACTGTTTTTT
TRBD1 TRBJ2-1 . TRBV6-1 CASSEGQEPYNEQFF TGTGCCAGCAGTGAGGGACAGGAGCCCTACAATGAGCAGTTCTTC
. TRBJ2-7 medium-sized TRBV25-1 CASSESAGFSYEQYF TGTGCCAGCAGTGAATCTGCGGGATTCTCCTACGAGCAGTACTTC
. TRBJ2-5 . TRBV5-1 CASSLVPGTQETQYF TGCGCCAGCAGCTTGGTACCCGGGACACAAGAGACCCAGTACTTC
TRBD1 TRBJ2-7 . TRBV29-1 CSVEAGTASAEQYF TGCAGCGTTGAGGCCGGGACAGCTTCCGCCGAGCAGTACTTC
. TRBJ1-4 . TRBV30 CAWSVGAGFTNEKLFF TGTGCCTGGAGTGTAGGCGCAGGGTTTACTAATGAAAAACTGTTTTTT
TRBD2 TRBJ2-5 . TRBV6-6 CASRVRAGGLQETQYF TGTGCCAGCAGGGTGCGGGCGGGAGGTCTTCAAGAGACCCAGTACTTC
. TRBJ1-1 . TRBV19 CASSITWGSAREAFF TGTGCCAGTAGTATAACTTGGGGGTCAGCCCGTGAAGCTTTCTTT
TRBD2 TRBJ2-7 . TRBV4-3 CASSQVSGSSYEQYF TGCGCCAGCAGCCAAGTTAGCGGGAGCTCGTACGAGCAGTACTTC
. TRBJ2-1 once TRBV7-8 CASSLGREDEQFF TGTGCCAGCAGCTTAGGAAGAGAGGATGAGCAGTTCTTC
. TRBJ2-7 . TRBV27 CASSSDRSYEQYF TGTGCCAGCAGTTCAGACAGATCCTACGAGCAGTACTTC
TRBD1 TRBJ1-2 few TRBV6-5 CASSYSQATGGHGYTF TGTGCCAGCAGTTACTCCCAAGCCACAGGGGGCCACGGCTACACCTTC
. TRBJ2-5 . TRBV18 CASSIQETQYF TGTGCCAGCTCAATTCAAGAGACCCAGTACTTC
TRBD2 TRBJ2-2 . TRBV6-5 CATGTSDTGELFF TGTGCCACCGGGACTAGCGACACCGGGGAGCTGTTTTTT
TRBD1 TRBJ1-5 medium-sized TRBV7-9 CASSRLNPGTATNQPQHF TGTGCCAGCAGCCGTTTGAATCCCGGGACAGCCACCAATCAGCCCCAGCATTTT
. TRBJ1-4 . TRBV11-2 CASSLEREKLFF TGTGCCAGCAGCTTAGAAAGAGAAAAACTGTTTTTT
. TRBJ2-3 . TRBV1 CTSSQFPGGLAERVDTQYF TGCACCAGCAGCCAATTCCCGGGCGGGCTAGCGGAAAGGGTAGATACGCAGTATTTT
TRBD2 TRBJ2-3 . TRBV30 CAWRLAGTATQYF TGTGCCTGGAGACTAGCGGGGACAGCTACGCAGTATTTT
. TRBJ1-3 . TRBV13 CASSRIQGNTIYF TGTGCCAGCAGCCGAATACAGGGAAACACCATATATTTT